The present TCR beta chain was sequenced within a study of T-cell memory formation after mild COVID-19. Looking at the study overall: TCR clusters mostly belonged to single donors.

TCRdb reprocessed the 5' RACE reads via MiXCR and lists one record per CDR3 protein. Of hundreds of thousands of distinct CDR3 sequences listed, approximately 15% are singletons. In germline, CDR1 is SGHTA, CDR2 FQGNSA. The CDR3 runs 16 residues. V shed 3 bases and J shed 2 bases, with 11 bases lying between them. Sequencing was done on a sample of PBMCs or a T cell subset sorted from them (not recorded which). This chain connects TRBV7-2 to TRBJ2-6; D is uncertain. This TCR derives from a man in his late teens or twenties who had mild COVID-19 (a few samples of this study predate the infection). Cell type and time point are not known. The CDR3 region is CASSFYVGPGANVLTF. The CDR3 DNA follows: TGTGCCAGCAGCTTTTATGTAGGGCCTGGGGCCAACGTCCTGACTTTC.